This is a list of T cell receptor beta chains from one sample in a study of OX40 agonist ivuxolimab in advanced cancers. This table comes from immunoSEQ multiplex PCR, and its TCRdb copy is limited to in-frame clones, with some not included. The sample includes approximately 71,000 clones, 80% to 85% of them seen just once. Sequences were derived from CD4+ or CD8+ T cells sorted from blood, sampled in a trial of the OX40 agonist ivuxolimab. Source of these receptors: an adult with an advanced solid tumor such as melanoma, head and neck, liver or kidney cancer. The CDR3 runs from the conserved cysteine through the conserved F or W. The D gene is left open where the match is weak. The size of a clone is reported for some rows only, either as once, few or many, or as a class for expanded clones.

V,length,size,D,J,DNA,CDR3
TRBV7-9,14,few,-,TRBJ1-5,TGTGCCAGCAGCTTCGGGAGTAGCAATCAGCCCCAGCATTTT,CASSFGSSNQPQHF
TRBV19,15,-,TRBD1,TRBJ1-1,TGTGCCAGTAGTATAAACCCGGGACAGGGAATGAAAGCTTTCTTT,CASSINPGQGMKAFF
TRBV19,15,-,TRBD2,TRBJ2-2,TGTGCCAGTGGGCTTAGCGGGACAAACACCGGGGAGCTGTTTTTT,CASGLSGTNTGELFF
TRBV27,14,-,TRBD1,TRBJ2-1,TGTGCCAGCAGTTACATAGACAGGGGGAATGAGCAGTTCTTC,CASSYIDRGNEQFF
TRBV30,15,once,TRBD2,TRBJ2-5,TGTGCCTGGACCATCAACGCGGGAGGTCAAGAGACCCAGTACTTC,CAWTINAGGQETQYF
TRBV5-1,13,-,-,TRBJ2-5,TGCGCCAGCAGCGAAGGGGCGGTGGAGACCCAGTACTTC,CASSEGAVETQYF
TRBV5-3,16,once,TRBD1,TRBJ1-1,TGTGCCAGAAAGATCTGGGACAGGGGGCCGGGGACTGAAGCTTTCTTT,CARKIWDRGPGTEAFF
TRBV4-3,16,-,TRBD1,TRBJ2-1,TGCGCCAGCAGTCCGACAGGGGTTAGCTCCTACAATGAGCAGTTCTTC,CASSPTGVSSYNEQFF
TRBV12-5,16,-,-,TRBJ1-5,TGTGCTAGTGGTTTGGGATTCGGACAACGCAATCAGCCCCAGCATTTT,CASGLGFGQRNQPQHF
TRBV7-8,15,few,TRBD2,TRBJ2-7,TGTGCCAGCAGCCCCAAGCGGGAGGCGGGCTACGAGCAGTACTTC,CASSPKREAGYEQYF
TRBV10-3,15,-,TRBD2,TRBJ2-7,TGTGCCATCAGTGGACTAGCGGGAGGATTCTACGAGCAGTACTTC,CAISGLAGGFYEQYF
TRBV6-5,14,few,-,TRBJ1-5,TGTGCCAGCAGTGACAGGAGCGGCAATCAGCCCCAGCATTTT,CASSDRSGNQPQHF
TRBV5-6,15,-,-,TRBJ2-5,TGTGCCAGCAGCTTGGAGTACAGTCCCCAAGAGACCCAGTACTTC,CASSLEYSPQETQYF
TRBV10-2,12,-,-,TRBJ2-2,TGCGCCAGTCTCGGGAGTGACGGGGAGCTGTTTTTT,CASLGSDGELFF
TRBV14,14,few,TRBD1,TRBJ2-7,TGTGCCAGCAGCCCTTGGGACAGGGGTAGCGAGCAGTACTTC,CASSPWDRGSEQYF
TRBV5-6,17,-,TRBD1,TRBJ1-6,TGTGCCAGCAGCTGGACAGGGGGCTACTTCTATAATTCACCCCTCCACTTT,CASSWTGGYFYNSPLHF
TRBV11-3,17,-,-,TRBJ2-2,TGTGCCAGCAGCCCCGGGACTACAGGGGCGAACACCGGGGAGCTGTTTTTT,CASSPGTTGANTGELFF
TRBV2,16,-,TRBD1,TRBJ1-1,TGTGCCAGCAGTCACCCGGGACAGGGCCTCGACACTGAAGCTTTCTTT,CASSHPGQGLDTEAFF
TRBV18,17,-,-,TRBJ2-1,TGTGCCAGCTCACCAAGTGGTCAGGCAGCAATCTACAATGAGCAGTTCTTC,CASSPSGQAAIYNEQFF
TRBV29-1,11,-,-,TRBJ2-5,TGCAGCGTTGAAGAAGCGGAGGCCCAGTACTTC,CSVEEAEAQYF
TRBV4-1,14,-,-,TRBJ1-5,TGCGCCAGCAGCCAAGTAGGGGTACGGCAGCCCCAGCATTTT,CASSQVGVRQPQHF
TRBV5-1,14,few,-,TRBJ1-2,TGCGCCAGCAGCTTGGTGGCGGGGTCGGGTGGCTACACCTTC,CASSLVAGSGGYTF
TRBV4-1,15,-,-,TRBJ2-3,TGCGCCAGCAGCCAAGACGACATGAACACAGATACGCAGTATTTT,CASSQDDMNTDTQYF
TRBV7-2,14,few,TRBD2,TRBJ2-1,TGTGCCAGCAGCTTTTCCGGGACTAGTTTTGAGCAGTTCTTC,CASSFSGTSFEQFF
TRBV6-6,15,-,-,TRBJ1-6,TGTGCCAGCAGGAGGGGCAACTCCTATAATTCACCCCTCCACTTT,CASRRGNSYNSPLHF
TRBV6-1,18,-,-,TRBJ1-6,TGTGCCAGCAGTGAATACGTCACACAGAGCTCCTATAATTCACCCCTCCACTTT,CASSEYVTQSSYNSPLHF
TRBV5-1,14,-,-,TRBJ2-3,TGCGCCAGCAGACTGGACCTAAGCACAGATACGCAGTATTTT,CASRLDLSTDTQYF
TRBV19,12,-,-,TRBJ2-1,TGTGCCAGTAGTATCCGATACAATGAGCAGTTCTTC,CASSIRYNEQFF
TRBV28,13,-,-,TRBJ2-1,TGTGCCACCAAGGGGGGAGGGAACAATGAGCAGTTCTTC,CATKGGGNNEQFF
TRBV18,15,-,-,TRBJ2-7,TGTGCCAGCTCACCACAGGCAGGGGCGGCCCGCGAGCAGTACTTC,CASSPQAGAAREQYF
TRBV28,13,-,-,TRBJ1-5,TGTGCCATGCAGCGGGACTCTCATCAGCCCCAGCATTTT,CAMQRDSHQPQHF
TRBV7-9,12,-,-,TRBJ2-3,TGTGCCAGCAGCTTAAGTGGGGATACGCAGTATTTT,CASSLSGDTQYF
TRBV5-6,18,-,TRBD2,TRBJ2-3,TGTGCCAGCAGCGATGAAGGGCTAGCGGGAGGGCCCCCAGATACGCAGTATTTT,CASSDEGLAGGPPDTQYF
TRBV5-1,14,-,-,TRBJ2-1,TGCGCCAGCAGCTTGGGGGTGCCAGACAATGAGCAGTTCTTC,CASSLGVPDNEQFF
TRBV11-2,14,-,-,TRBJ2-1,TGTGCCAGCAGCCCCACAGGGTTGGGTAATGAGCAGTTCTTC,CASSPTGLGNEQFF
TRBV10-3,11,-,-,TRBJ2-3,TGTGCCACCTCTAGGGGTAGTGACCCGTATTTT,CATSRGSDPYF
TRBV7-6,13,-,-,TRBJ2-2,TGTGCCAGCAGCGTTGGGGTCACCGGGGAGCTGTTTTTT,CASSVGVTGELFF
TRBV10-3,15,-,-,TRBJ2-5,TGTGCCATCAGTGATGATGGGGGACGCCAAGAGACCCAGTACTTC,CAISDDGGRQETQYF
TRBV30,13,-,-,TRBJ2-1,TGTGCCTGGAGTTCCAATGGGGACAATGAGCAGTTCTTC,CAWSSNGDNEQFF
TRBV30,16,once,TRBD2,TRBJ2-2,TGTGCCGGCTTTACCCTAGCGGGCGACGTGACCGGGGAGCTGTTTTTT,CAGFTLAGDVTGELFF
TRBV9,16,-,TRBD2,TRBJ2-1,TGTGCCAGCAGCTCTAGCGGGATAAGCTCCTACAATGAGCAGTTCTTC,CASSSSGISSYNEQFF
TRBV19,13,-,-,TRBJ2-2,TGTGCCAGTAAAAGGGAGTTTGGCGGGGAGCTGTTTTTT,CASKREFGGELFF
TRBV11-2,15,once,TRBD2,TRBJ2-7,TGTGCCAGCAGCATACTAGCGGGAGGAGCGGGAGAGCAGTACTTC,CASSILAGGAGEQYF
TRBV15,14,-,-,TRBJ2-5,TGTGCCACCAGCACCAGCCCCAGAGGAGAGACCCAGTACTTC,CATSTSPRGETQYF
TRBV5-5,15,-,-,TRBJ2-7,TGTGCCAGCAGCTCCGGTGGCGGAGAGACCTACGAGCAGTACTTC,CASSSGGGETYEQYF
TRBV29-1,14,few,TRBD1,TRBJ2-3,TGCAGCGTCAAAGGGACAGTTGGCACAGATACGCAGTATTTT,CSVKGTVGTDTQYF
TRBV18,15,-,TRBD1,TRBJ2-3,TGTGCCAGCTCACAGAACAGGGGAGGCACAGATACGCAGTATTTT,CASSQNRGGTDTQYF
TRBV5-1,16,once,TRBD2,TRBJ2-5,TGCGCCAGCAGCTTGTTCCTAGCGGGGGAGAAAGAGACCCAGTACTTC,CASSLFLAGEKETQYF
TRBV5-4,16,once,TRBD1,TRBJ2-3,TGTGCCAGCAGCTTTCAAGCGACAGGGGGCGATGATACGCAGTATTTT,CASSFQATGGDDTQYF